This note documents a single TCR beta chain sequence. Its antigen remains unidentified. This table comes from immunoSEQ multiplex PCR, and its TCRdb copy is limited to in-frame clones, with some not included. Here the sample spans tens of thousands of clones, 80% to 85% being singletons. These data come from a study of OX40 agonist ivuxolimab in advanced cancers. Study findings and constraints: Among patients with partial responses at 0.1-3.0 mg/kg, clonal expansion was among the lowest.

The CDR3 spans 15 residues. The germline V gene encodes CDR1 SGHRS and CDR2 YFSETQ. Trimming shortened V by 0 bases and J by 4 bases, and 13 bases separated the two germline ends. The chain is built from TRBV5-1 and TRBJ1-1; D perhaps matches TRBD1 (6 bases). The starting material was CD4+ or CD8+ T cells sorted from blood, obtained in a trial of the OX40 agonist ivuxolimab. This clonotype originated in an adult with an advanced solid tumor such as melanoma, head and neck, liver or kidney cancer. CDR3 sequence: CASSLEARGVTEAFF. The CDR3 nucleotides are TGCGCCAGCAGCTTGGAGGCCAGGGGAGTCACTGAAGCTTTCTTT. Full variable domain (outside the CDR3, taken from reference TRBV5-1 and TRBJ1-1): KAGVTQTPRYLIKTRGQQVTLSCSPISGHRSVSWYQQTPGQGLQFLFEYFSETQRNKGNFPGRFSGRQFSNSRSEMNVSTLELGDSALYLCASSLEARGVTEAFFGQGTRLTVV.